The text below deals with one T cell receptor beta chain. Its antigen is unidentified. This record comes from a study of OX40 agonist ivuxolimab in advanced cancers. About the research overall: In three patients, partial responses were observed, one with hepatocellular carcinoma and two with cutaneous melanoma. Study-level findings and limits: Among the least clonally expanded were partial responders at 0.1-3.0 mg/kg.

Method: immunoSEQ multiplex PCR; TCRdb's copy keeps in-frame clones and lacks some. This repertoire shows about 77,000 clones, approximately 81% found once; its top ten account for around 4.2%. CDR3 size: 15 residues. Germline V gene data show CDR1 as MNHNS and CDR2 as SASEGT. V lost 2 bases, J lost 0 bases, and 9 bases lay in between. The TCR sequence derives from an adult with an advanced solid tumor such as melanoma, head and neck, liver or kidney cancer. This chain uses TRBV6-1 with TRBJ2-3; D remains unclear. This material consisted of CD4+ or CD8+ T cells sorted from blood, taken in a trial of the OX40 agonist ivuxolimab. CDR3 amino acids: CASSELGISTDTQYF. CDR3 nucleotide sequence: TGTGCCAGCAGTGAATTAGGGATTAGCACAGATACGCAGTATTTT.